Shown below are 17 T cell receptor beta chains from a single sample sequenced in a study of shared clonotypes between healthy human individuals. Produced via immunoSEQ multiplex PCR; TCRdb's table is partial and in-frame only. The sample lists about 730,000 clones; roughly two thirds were seen once. Source material: memory CD4+ T cells sorted from blood. Subset reported: CD45RA-negative fraction. Receptor source: a woman aged 25-40 years in good health.

The V and J genes are TRBV7-4 and TRBJ1-2; D unclear. The CDR3 runs to 16 residues. Trimming cost V 5 bases and J 4 bases, with 20 bases left between them. Germline values: CDR1 SGHVT, CDR2 SQSDAQ. CDR3 sequence (DNA): TGTGCCAGCAGCGCTAGCGGTTCAGCTCGAACCTATGGCTACACCTTC. Encoded protein: CASSASGSARTYGYTF.

The rearrangement joins TRBV7-3 to TRBJ1-1; the D is unclear. The V and J ends lost 1 base and 1 base respectively, with 13 bases between them. The CDR3 is 16 amino acids. Per the germline V gene, CDR1 is SGHTA and CDR2 is FQGTGA. Here the CDR3 reads CASSLISVGRNTEAFF. The CDR3, as DNA: TGTGCCAGCAGCTTAATATCGGTGGGAAGGAACACTGAAGCTTTCTTT.

The chain links TRBV7-9 to TRBJ2-7; TRBD1 agrees at 8 bases. This CDR3 is built from 15 residues. CDR1 and CDR2 (germline): SEHNR, FQNEAQ (reference sequence). V was clipped by 4 bases and J by 9 bases; unmatched bases: 14. CDR3 bases: TGTGCCAGCAGCTCGACAGGGGTTGCCGCTATAGTGCAGTACTTC. It translates to CASSSTGVAAIVQYF.

This chain uses TRBV29-1 with TRBJ2-5; TRBD2 agrees at 13 bases. From germline, CDR1 is SQVTM and CDR2 ANQGSEA. V shed 0 bases, J shed 3 bases, and the junction held 4 bases outside the gene matches. CDR3 length: 16 residues. The CDR3 coding sequence is TGCAGCGTTGAAGATTCAGGACTAGCGGGAGAAGAGACCCAGTACTTC. This gives the protein CSVEDSGLAGEETQYF.

The rearrangement links TRBV21-1 to TRBJ2-1; TRBD2 reflects the table's D call only, with no check against the DNA. TRBV21-1 is a recognized pseudogene. CDR3 length: 15 amino acids. Written as DNA, the CDR3 is TGTGCCAGCAACCCCGGGACTAGCGGGAGTAATGAGCAGTTCTTC. It yields the protein CASNPGTSGSNEQFF.

J is TRBJ2-3 and V is TRBV5-1; 7 bases are shared with TRBD1. The CDR3 runs to 14 residues. The trim removed 4 bases at V and 3 bases at J, leaving 5 bases unmatched. The germline gives CDR1 SGHRS, CDR2 YFSETQ. CDR3 protein: CASSDGQVTDTQYF. CDR3 coding DNA: TGCGCCAGCAGCGACGGACAGGTGACAGATACGCAGTATTTT. Full variable domain (rest looked up from reference TRBV5-1 and TRBJ2-3): KAGVTQTPRYLIKTRGQQVTLSCSPISGHRSVSWYQQTPGQGLQFLFEYFSETQRNKGNFPGRFSGRQFSNSRSEMNVSTLELGDSALYLCASSDGQVTDTQYFGPGTRLTVL.

The rearrangement uses TRBV30 and TRBJ2-5; possible D gene TRBD1, 6 bases. This CDR3 contains 14 residues. V was pared by 3 bases and J by 2 bases, with 13 bases between. Germline assignment: CDR1 GTSNPN and CDR2 SVGIG (reference sequence). As DNA, the CDR3 is TGTGCCTGGAGCTTGAGGGGGTTACAAGAGACCCAGTACTTC. Translated, it gives CAWSLRGLQETQYF.

The sample holds a few counts of this clone. The chain combines TRBV29-1 with TRBJ2-1; 8 bases are shared with TRBD2. Looked up from germline, CDR1 is SQVTM and CDR2 is ANQGSEA. Trimming at V came to 4 bases and at J to 8 bases, leaving 31 bases not matched to a gene. The CDR3 length is 21 residues. CDR3 nucleotide sequence: TGCAGCGTTGCAGGGGTCCTTACTGGGCAGGTCGGTTCGGGAGGGCTCGATGAGCAGTTCTTC. This codes for CSVAGVLTGQVGSGGLDEQFF.

The chain links TRBV18 to TRBJ1-1, with 9 bases lining up with TRBD1. The CDR3 consists of 16 residues. J gave up 6 bases and V 4 bases, and 12 bases lay outside the gene matches. Per germline, CDR1 KGHSH and CDR2 LQKENI. CDR3 protein: CASSRELGQGFAEAFF. CDR3 DNA: TGTGCCAGCTCACGAGAATTGGGACAGGGTTTCGCTGAAGCTTTCTTT. Looking up the rest from reference TRBV18 and TRBJ1-1 gives the full variable domain: NAGVMQNPRHLVRRRGQEARLRCSPMKGHSHVYWYRQLPEEGLKFMVYLQKENIIDESGMPKERFSAEFPKEGPSILRIQQVVRGDSAAYFCASSRELGQGFAEAFFGQGTRLTVV.

This rearrangement joins TRBV7-9 to TRBJ2-3; 7 bases map to TRBD2. CDR1 and CDR2 from the germline V gene are SEHNR and FQNEAQ (reference sequence). The CDR3 is made up of 17 amino acids. The V and J ends lost 6 bases and 0 bases, in that order; junction bases with no gene match: 12. The CDR3 sequence is CASRKRESTASTDTQYF. DNA of the CDR3: TGTGCCAGCAGAAAGCGGGAATCTACCGCTAGCACAGATACGCAGTATTTT.

The J gene is TRBJ2-1, the V gene TRBV28, with TRBD2 identical over 10 bases. V was pared by 1 base and J by 7 bases, with 19 bases of the junction left unmatched. Germline CDR1 is MDHEN and CDR2 is SYDVKM. The CDR3 contains 20 residues. Here the CDR3 reads CASSLFTASGSFMNRNEQFF. The CDR3, as DNA: TGTGCCAGCAGTTTATTTACGGCTAGCGGGAGCTTTATGAATCGGAATGAGCAGTTCTTC.

The table lists this clone with a count of one. The chain is built from TRBV9 and TRBJ2-5; D is ambiguous. The V gene lost 0 bases and the J gene lost 6 bases, with 9 bases spanning the gap. There are 13 residues in the CDR3. Germline V gene lookup returns CDR1 SGDLS and CDR2 YYNGEE. The CDR3 region has the DNA TGTGCCAGCAGCGTAGATGTCGGGCAGACCCAGTACTTC. Its translation: CASSVDVGQTQYF. Looking up the rest from reference TRBV9 and TRBJ2-5 gives the full variable domain: DSGVTQTPKHLITATGQRVTLRCSPRSGDLSVYWYQQSLDQGLQFLIQYYNGEERAKGNILERFSAQQFPDLHSELNLSSLELGDSALYFCASSVDVGQTQYFGPGTRLLVL.

The J gene is TRBJ2-7, the V gene TRBV5-1; no clear D. Germline-derived CDR1 and CDR2 are SGHRS and YFSETQ. The CDR3 consists of 15 residues. Deletions cut 5 bases from V and 3 bases from J, with 18 bases between. The CDR3 region has the DNA TGCGCCAGCAGGTCCCTGGCGGAGCCCAACTACGAGCAGTACTTC. Translation gives CASRSLAEPNYEQYF.

This sequence joins TRBV5-1 and TRBJ1-4, with D uncertain. Trimming cost V 4 bases and J 0 bases, with 10 bases left between them. The CDR3 sequence is 15 residues long. Germline assignment: CDR1 SGHRS and CDR2 YFSETQ. In DNA form, the CDR3 reads TGCGCCAGCAGCGGAGGGCGGGCAACTAATGAAAAACTGTTTTTT. Translating it yields CASSGGRATNEKLFF.

As for this clone: Different DNA sequences within this sample yield the same CDR3. The chain is built from TRBV7-2 and TRBJ1-5; D ambiguous. Germline CDR1 is SGHTA and CDR2 is FQGNSA. V was shortened by 1 base and J by 0 bases, with 7 bases between the two germline ends. The CDR3 consists of 15 residues. The chain's CDR3 is CASSLGGYSNQPQHF. The CDR3 DNA sequence: TGTGCCAGCAGCTTAGGGGGATATAGCAATCAGCCCCAGCATTTT. Based on the CDR3 plus reference TRBV7-2 and TRBJ1-5, the full variable domain is GAGVSQSPSNKVTEKGKDVELRCDPISGHTALYWYRQSLGQGLEFLIYFQGNSAPDKSGLPSDRFSAERTGGSVSTLTIQRTQQEDSAVYLCASSLGGYSNQPQHFGDGTRLSIL.

V and J are TRBV2 and TRBJ2-7; D may be TRBD1 or TRBD2 (6 bases each). The V gene lost 10 bases and the J gene lost 5 bases, with 18 bases spanning the gap. Per the germline V gene, CDR1 is SNHLY and CDR2 is FYNNEI. The CDR3 length is 13 residues. The CDR3 reads CATRDTGTNEQYF. The DNA for the CDR3 is TGTGCCACGCGGGACACCGGGACCAACGAGCAGTACTTC.

This clone was observed a single time. Only one base separates this from a far larger clonotype, so it likely reflects a read error. The rearrangement joins TRBV28 to TRBJ2-1; TRBD2 matches at 13 bases. Looked up from germline, CDR1 is MDHEN and CDR2 is SYDVKM. This CDR3 comprises 18 residues. CDR3 nucleotide sequence: TGTGCCAACAGTAGGACTAGCGGGAGATTTAGGGGCTTCAATGAGCAGTTCTTC. It specifies CANSRTSGRFRGFNEQFF.